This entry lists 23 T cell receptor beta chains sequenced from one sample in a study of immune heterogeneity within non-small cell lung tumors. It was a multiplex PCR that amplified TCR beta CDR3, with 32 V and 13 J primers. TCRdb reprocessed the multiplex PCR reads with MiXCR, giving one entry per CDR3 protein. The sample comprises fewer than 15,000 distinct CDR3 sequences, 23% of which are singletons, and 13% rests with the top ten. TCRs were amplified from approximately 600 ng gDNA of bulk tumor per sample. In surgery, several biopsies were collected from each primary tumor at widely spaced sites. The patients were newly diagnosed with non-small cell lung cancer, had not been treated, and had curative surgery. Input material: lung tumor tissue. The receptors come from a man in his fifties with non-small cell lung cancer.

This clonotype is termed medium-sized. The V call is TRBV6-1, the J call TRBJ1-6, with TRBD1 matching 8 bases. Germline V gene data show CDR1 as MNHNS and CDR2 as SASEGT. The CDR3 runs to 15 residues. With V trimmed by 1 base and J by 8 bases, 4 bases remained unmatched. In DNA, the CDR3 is TGTGCCAGCAGTGAAGGGACAGGGAGATATTCACCCCTCCACTTT. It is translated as CASSEGTGRYSPLHF.

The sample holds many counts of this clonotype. CDR3 coding DNA: TGTGCCAGCAGTTACGGGACTATAAACGAGCAGTACTTC. Translated, it gives CASSYGTINEQYF. The J gene is TRBJ2-7, the V gene TRBV6-5; 7 bases fit TRBD2. Per the germline V gene, CDR1 is MNHEY and CDR2 is SVGAGI. V was clipped by 2 bases and J by 5 bases; unmatched bases: 3. This CDR3 contains 13 residues.

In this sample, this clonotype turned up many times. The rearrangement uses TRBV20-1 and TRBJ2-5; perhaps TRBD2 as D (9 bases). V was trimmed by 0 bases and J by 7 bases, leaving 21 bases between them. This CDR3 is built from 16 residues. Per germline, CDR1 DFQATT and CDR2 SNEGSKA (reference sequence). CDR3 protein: CSARDWVASGTGTQYF. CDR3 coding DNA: TGCAGTGCTAGAGATTGGGTGGCTAGCGGGACAGGGACCCAGTACTTC.

The CDR3 loop is CASSLISEGRTGAFF. The CDR3 DNA is TGTGCCAGCAGCTTAATTTCGGAGGGACGAACAGGAGCTTTCTTT. The genes are TRBV7-8 and TRBJ1-1, with TRBD1 as a possible D gene (5 bases). The V gene's germline CDR1 is SGHVS and CDR2 FQNEAQ. This CDR3 region has 15 residues. V lost 2 bases and J 10 bases, leaving 20 bases between the germline ends. Drawing the rest from reference TRBV7-8 and TRBJ1-1, the complete variable domain is GAGVSQSPRYKVAKRGQDVALRCDPISGHVSLFWYQQALGQGPEFLTYFQNEAQLDKSGLPSDRFFAERPEGSVSTLKIQRTQQEDSAVYLCASSLISEGRTGAFFGQGTRLTVV.

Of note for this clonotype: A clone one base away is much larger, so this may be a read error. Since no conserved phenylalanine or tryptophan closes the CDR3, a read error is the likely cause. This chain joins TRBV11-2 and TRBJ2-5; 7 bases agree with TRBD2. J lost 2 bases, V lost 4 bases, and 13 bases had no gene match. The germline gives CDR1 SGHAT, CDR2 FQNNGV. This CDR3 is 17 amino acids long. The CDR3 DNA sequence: TGTGCCAGCAGCTCAAAAACCGGGACTACGCAACAAGAGACCCAGTACTTA. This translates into CASSSKTGTTQQETQYL.

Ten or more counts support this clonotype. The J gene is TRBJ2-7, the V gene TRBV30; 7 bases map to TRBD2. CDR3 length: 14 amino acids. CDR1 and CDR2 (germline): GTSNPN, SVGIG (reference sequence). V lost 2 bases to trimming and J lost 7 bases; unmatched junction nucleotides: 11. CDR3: CAWSSGTTPWEQYF. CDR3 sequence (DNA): TGTGCCTGGAGTTCCGGGACTACTCCCTGGGAGCAGTACTTC.

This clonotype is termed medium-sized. Written as DNA, the CDR3 is TGTGCCAGCAGTGGTCGGGACAGGGACTACGAGCAGTACTTC. Its translation: CASSGRDRDYEQYF. The chain recombines TRBV2 with TRBJ2-7, with 9 bases identical to TRBD1. Germline loops: CDR1 SNHLY, CDR2 FYNNEI. The length of the CDR3 is 14 residues. V lost 4 bases, J lost 3 bases, and 4 bases stayed unmatched.

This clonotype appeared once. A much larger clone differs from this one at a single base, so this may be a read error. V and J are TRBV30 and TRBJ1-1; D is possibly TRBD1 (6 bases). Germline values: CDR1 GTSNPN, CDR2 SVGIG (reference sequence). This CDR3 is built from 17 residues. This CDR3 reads CAWRRGGSERLNTEGFF. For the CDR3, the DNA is TGTGCCTGGAGAAGAGGGGGTTCGGAGAGGCTCAACACTGAAGGTTTCTTT.

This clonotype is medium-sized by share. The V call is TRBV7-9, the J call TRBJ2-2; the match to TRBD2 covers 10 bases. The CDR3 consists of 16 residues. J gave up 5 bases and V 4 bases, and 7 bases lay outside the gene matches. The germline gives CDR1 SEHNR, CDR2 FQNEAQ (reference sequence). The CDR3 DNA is TGTGCCAGCAGCTCTAGCGGGGGAGTATTAACCGGGGAGCTGTTTTTT. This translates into CASSSSGGVLTGELFF. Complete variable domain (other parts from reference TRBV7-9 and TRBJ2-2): DTGVSQNPRHKITKRGQNVTFRCDPISEHNRLYWYRQTLGQGPEFLTYFQNEAQLEKSRLLSDRFSAERPKGSFSTLEIQRTEQGDSAMYLCASSSSGGVLTGELFFGEGSRLTVL.

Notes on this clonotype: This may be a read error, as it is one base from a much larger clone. The CDR3 here is CASSYETVTHGYTF. The CDR3, as DNA: TGTGCCAGCAGTTACGAGACAGTTACTCATGGCTACACCTTC. V is TRBV6-9 and J is TRBJ1-2; tentative D call: TRBD1 (5 bases). The CDR3 is made up of 14 amino acids. The V gene's germline CDR1 is MNHGY and CDR2 SVAAGI. Trimming removed 3 bases from V and 6 bases from J, with 14 bases in between.

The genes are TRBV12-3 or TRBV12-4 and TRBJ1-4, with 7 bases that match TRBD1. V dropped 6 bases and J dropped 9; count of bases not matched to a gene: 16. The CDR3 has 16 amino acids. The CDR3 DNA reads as TGTGCCAGCAGATCGACCCCAGGGGGTGGTGTTAAAAAACTGTTTTTT. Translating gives CASRSTPGGGVKKLFF.

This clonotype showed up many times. The CDR3 DNA is TGTGCCAGCAGATCCCCGGGACAATATAGCAATCAGCCCCAGCATTTT. The encoded protein is CASRSPGQYSNQPQHF. The chain joins TRBV5-6 to TRBJ1-5, with a weak D call TRBD1 (6 bases). The ends were cut back, 5 bases at V and 0 bases at J, with 15 bases in the middle. This CDR3 is built from 16 residues. Germline-derived CDR1 and CDR2 are SGHDT and YYEEEE.

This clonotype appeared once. In DNA form, the CDR3 reads TGTGCCAGTAGTATGCGGAACAGGTCGTCCTACAATGAGCAGTTCTTC. It translates to CASSMRNRSSYNEQFF. The chain is built from TRBV19 and TRBJ2-1; tentative D call: TRBD1 (5 bases). The germline V and J ends were trimmed by 3 bases and 1 base, with 13 bases remaining between them. Germline assignment: CDR1 LNHDA and CDR2 SQIVND (reference sequence). The CDR3 spans 16 residues.

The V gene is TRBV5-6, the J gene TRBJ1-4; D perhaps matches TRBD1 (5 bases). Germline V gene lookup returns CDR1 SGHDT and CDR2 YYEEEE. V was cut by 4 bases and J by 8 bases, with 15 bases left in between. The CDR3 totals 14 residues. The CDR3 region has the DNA TGTGCCAGCAGCCGGGGACCGCGGGAGGAAAAACTGTTTTTT. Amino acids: CASSRGPREEKLFF. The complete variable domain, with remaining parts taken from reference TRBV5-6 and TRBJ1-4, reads DAGVTQSPTHLIKTRGQQVTLRCSPKSGHDTVSWYQQALGQGPQFIFQYYEEEERQRGNFPDRFSGHQFPNYSSELNVNALLLGDSALYLCASSRGPREEKLFFGSGTQLSVL.

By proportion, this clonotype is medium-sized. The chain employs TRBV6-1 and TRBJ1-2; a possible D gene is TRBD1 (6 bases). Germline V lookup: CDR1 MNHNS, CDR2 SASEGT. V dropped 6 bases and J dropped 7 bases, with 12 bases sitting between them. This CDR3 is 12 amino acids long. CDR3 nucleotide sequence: TGTGCCAGCAGCAACACAGGGACTGGCTACACCTTC. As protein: CASSNTGTGYTF.

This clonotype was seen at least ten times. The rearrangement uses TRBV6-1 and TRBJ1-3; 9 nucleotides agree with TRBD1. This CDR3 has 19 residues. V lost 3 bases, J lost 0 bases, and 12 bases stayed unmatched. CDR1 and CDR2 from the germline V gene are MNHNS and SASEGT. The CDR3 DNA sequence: TGTGCCAGCAGTGAGCCCGGGACAGGGAAATTCCCCTCTGGAAACACCATATATTTT. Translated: CASSEPGTGKFPSGNTIYF.

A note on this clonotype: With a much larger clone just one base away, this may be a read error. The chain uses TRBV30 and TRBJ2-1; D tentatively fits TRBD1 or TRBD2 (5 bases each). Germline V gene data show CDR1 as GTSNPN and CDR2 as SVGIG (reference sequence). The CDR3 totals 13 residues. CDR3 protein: CAWSVRGYNEEFF. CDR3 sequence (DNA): TGTGCCTGGAGTGTACGGGGCTACAATGAGGAGTTCTTC.

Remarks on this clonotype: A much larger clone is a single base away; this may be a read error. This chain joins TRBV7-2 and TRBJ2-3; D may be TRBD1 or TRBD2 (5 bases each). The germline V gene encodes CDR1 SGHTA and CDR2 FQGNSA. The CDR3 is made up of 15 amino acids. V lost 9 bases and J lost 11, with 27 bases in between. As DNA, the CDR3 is TGTGCCAGAAGCCCCCAGGTAGCCGGGGCGGTAAAGCAGTATTTT. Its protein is CARSPQVAGAVKQYF.

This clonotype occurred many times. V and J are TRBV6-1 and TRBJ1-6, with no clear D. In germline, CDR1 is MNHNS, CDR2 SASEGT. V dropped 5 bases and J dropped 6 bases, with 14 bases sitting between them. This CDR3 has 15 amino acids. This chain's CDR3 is CASSYSQVVNSPLHF. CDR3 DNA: TGTGCCAGCAGTTACAGCCAGGTGGTTAATTCACCCCTCCACTTT.

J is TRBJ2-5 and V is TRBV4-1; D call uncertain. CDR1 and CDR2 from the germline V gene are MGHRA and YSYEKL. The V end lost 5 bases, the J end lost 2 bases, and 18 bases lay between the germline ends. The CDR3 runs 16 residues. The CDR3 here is CASSFLGDWKQETQYF. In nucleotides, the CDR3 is TGCGCCAGCAGCTTTCTTGGGGATTGGAAACAAGAGACCCAGTACTTC.

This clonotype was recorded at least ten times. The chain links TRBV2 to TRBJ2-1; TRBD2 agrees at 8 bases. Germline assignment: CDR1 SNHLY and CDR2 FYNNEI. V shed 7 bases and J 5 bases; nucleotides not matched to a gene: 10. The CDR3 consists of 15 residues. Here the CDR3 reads CASKSSGSSDNEQFF. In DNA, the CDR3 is TGTGCCAGCAAATCCAGCGGGAGCAGTGACAATGAGCAGTTCTTC.

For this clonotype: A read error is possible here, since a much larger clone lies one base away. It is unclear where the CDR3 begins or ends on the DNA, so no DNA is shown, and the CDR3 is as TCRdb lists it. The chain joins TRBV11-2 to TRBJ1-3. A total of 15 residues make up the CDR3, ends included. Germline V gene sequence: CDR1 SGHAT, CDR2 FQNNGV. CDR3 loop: CASSLDFGSGNTLYF.

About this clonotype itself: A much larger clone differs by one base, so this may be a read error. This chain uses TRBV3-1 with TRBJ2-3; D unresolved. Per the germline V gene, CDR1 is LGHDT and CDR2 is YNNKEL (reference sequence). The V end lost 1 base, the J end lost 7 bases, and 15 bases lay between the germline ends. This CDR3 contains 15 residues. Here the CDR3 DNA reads TGTGCCAGCAGCCAAGCTAACTCTTGGGCATATACGCAGTATTTT. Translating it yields CASSQANSWAYTQYF.